The entry below describes one T cell receptor (beta chain). Its target antigen remains unknown. This record comes from a study of cytomegalovirus exposure and HLA in healthy donors (dated by TCRdb to about 2017). For the study in its entirety: An earlier analysis of about 530 of the donors reported roughly 300 Gb of sequence data and roughly 120 million unique TCR beta sequences obtained from about 180 million T cells. About 280 gigabases of sequencing data and 75 million to 85 million unique TCR sequences made up an early release that covered about 640 HLA-typed donors. The later analysis used no new phenotypic data to find candidate immune exposures, relying instead on TCR beta sequences and their occurrence across donors. An earlier analysis of approximately 630 of the donors applied high-throughput TCR beta sequencing to assess whether each TCR beta V gene segment acted as functional or pseudogenic. Class I and class II HLA loci were covered by the typing at four-digit resolution. The study used immunosequencing to profile the T cell repertoires of approximately 690 subjects and linked those repertoires to cytomegalovirus serostatus. In a later analysis, previously published TCR beta repertoires from 670 or so donors were re-analyzed and high-resolution HLA genotyping was added so that TCR occurrence patterns could be studied. Donor age, sex, ethnicity and CMV serostatus were compiled together with the repertoire data. A separate validation cohort of 100 to 150 different subjects was used in addition to the roughly 720-subject first cohort. The genetic ancestry cluster associated with self-reported Caucasian donors included around four fifths of the roughly 400 genotyped donors. To predict cytomegalovirus infection status, the study brought together high-throughput TCR immunosequencing, statistical association of individual TCRs with disease status, and machine learning. Genome-wide SNP genotypes for about 60% of the roughly 670 donors were used in a later genetic analysis, which treated that subset as a discovery cohort. Typing coverage differed by locus: A, B, C, DRB1 and DQB1 were typed in about 620-640 donors, DQA1 in 500 to 550, DPA1 in 606, and DPB1 in 400 to 490. About five DR-DQ haplotypes were handled as single units for association and clustering, since linkage in the cohort was strong. Every repertoire in the discovery cohort had been generated on one and the same sequencing platform. Among some 400 genotyped donors of the cohort, an average of 235,054 unique TCR beta nucleotide sequences were sequenced per donor, roughly 20% of them non-productive. The study aimed to test whether signatures of past pathogen exposure could be identified by cataloging public T cell receptors.

Overall results and qualifications from the work: Only TCR beta chains were sequenced in this cohort, and the absence of alpha or paired-chain data limited detectable features. Some IMGT-functional V segments, including TRBV6-2 and TRBV6-3, could not be distinguished by the 87-base-pair reads and were therefore excluded. While some public TCRs were present in many individuals, most TCR sequences turned up only very rarely across donors. Correlated functional status among segregating V segments might reflect linkage disequilibrium, but an unknown experimental factor could not be ruled out. The classifier was reported to diagnose cytomegalovirus status with high specificity and sensitivity in both the original cohort and the validation cohort. Broadly in line with IMGT annotations, most TCR beta V segments showed up in productive rearrangements about 90% or about 30% of the time in an earlier analysis of under 700 of the donors. Immune exposure information for the cohort was limited to CMV serostatus. Compared with equally common non-associated chains, HLA-associated TCR beta chains in a later analysis were more clonally expanded and had lower generation probabilities. In vitro tests confirmed that a few of the cytomegalovirus-associated TCR beta chains recognize cytomegalovirus antigens. A further reported finding was that TCR beta sequences accurately predicted the HLA-A and HLA-B alleles for most subjects in the first cohort. Sequencing depth was assumed to be roughly uniform across donors in the presence/absence analyses, though that assumption may not hold. The authors suggested that the approach could potentially be extended to other disease states and immunological phenotypes. A later analysis reported that several top co-occurrence clusters appeared linked to parvovirus B19, influenza, CMV and Epstein-Barr virus. The study gave a list of around 170 TCR beta chains associated with cytomegalovirus. Because counts were too low, approximately 18 rarely observed V segments, including chromosome 9 orphons, were excluded from the earlier analysis of some 540 of the donors. At a false discovery rate of 0.05, a later analysis linked about 16,000 TCR beta sequences to specific HLA alleles. A later genetic analysis reported fewer N-insertions in productive TCRs among donors in an Asian-associated ancestry cluster than the roughly 700-donor mean. Because some donors lacked HLA typing at each locus, the association tests relied only on the typed subset. An association between a missense DCLRE1C variant and V-gene and J-gene trimming of TCR beta chains was found in a later genetic analysis and replicated in an independent cohort. A cluster of highly shared sequence variants was judged likely to represent a technical artifact of the sequencing pipeline. When HLA alleles, especially DR and DQ, strongly co-occurred, attributing TCR associations to individual alleles was difficult. According to a later analysis, TCR association rates differed among HLA loci, with DRB1 alleles showing the most associated TCRs and HLA-C alleles showing the fewest. According to a later analysis, most CMV-associated TCR beta chains appeared to be HLA-restricted, and the HLA associations seemed to be driven largely by CMV exposure.

The method behind the library was the immunoSEQ multiplex PCR assay. For the multiplex PCR, a mixture combining 60 forward primers for TCR Vbeta segments and 13 reverse primers for TCR Jbeta segments was used. A multiplex PCR assay on genomic DNA amplified the CDR3 region of rearranged TCR beta genes. The Illumina HiSeq System was used to sequence the amplified TCR beta libraries as 87-base-pair reads. The source study handled its data this way. A later analysis counted tens of millions of unique TCR beta chains across the 500 to 850 repertoires, and approximately 11 million of these chains were shared by at least two donors. A nearest-neighbor algorithm error-corrected the raw reads and collapsed the reads into unique sequences, merging closely related sequences to remove PCR and sequencing errors. To assign V, D and J gene segments, CDR3 sequences were aligned to IMGT reference sequences. For a sequence to be retained, a match of at least six nucleotides to both a V gene segment and a J gene segment was required. A rearrangement was called productive if the CDR3 had no stop codons and remained in frame with V and J, and every other rearrangement was called non-productive. CDR3 was defined according to IMGT convention as the region running from the second conserved V-encoded cysteine to the conserved J-encoded phenylalanine. In an earlier analysis of around 600 of the donors, sequences lacking an unambiguous match to a single V gene segment were excluded. An earlier analysis of several hundred of the donors called V segments functional above 56.7% productive rearrangements and segregating when the between-donor standard deviation exceeded 5%. To diagnose cytomegalovirus status from the catalog of TCR beta chain sequences, a statistical classification framework was built. In a later analysis, TCR nucleotide sequences were compared against IMGT/GENE-DB human TR gene sequences so that V and J genes could be assigned. A later analysis assigned CDR3 sequences and most-parsimonious VDJ recombination scenarios with the TCRdist pipeline. In a later analysis, each TCR beta chain was defined by its CDR3 amino acid sequence together with its V-gene family, and reads lacking a unique V-gene family were excluded. In a later analysis, approximately 640 highly shared, low-generation-probability nucleotide sequences were removed to address suspected cross-contamination and a sequencing artifact. In a later analysis, a clonal expansion index was calculated for each public chain from normalized within-repertoire ranks of inferred template counts. A later analysis computed generation probabilities with a VDJ recombination model fitted to out-of-frame rearrangements, and checked the results against IGoR. Hypergeometric tests were used in a later analysis to score TCR-TCR, TCR-HLA and TCR-CMV co-occurrence, with a repertoire-size bias correction applied to the TCR pairs. In a later analysis, false discovery rates were estimated by permuting HLA or CMV assignments 20 times. In a later analysis, co-occurring TCRs were grouped with DBSCAN, and TCRdist sequence similarity was added when clustering was performed within HLA-allele-positive subsets. Repertoires with fewer than 30,000 or more than 120,000 public chains, plus five repertoires with anomalous nucleotide sharing, were excluded from co-occurrence clustering. The source is immuneACCESS, and TCRdb retained only in-frame sequences with V and J called. Part of the clones is not carried over; for the studies checked, unresolved V genes explain less than half of this, and the remainder is unexplained. V, J and clone size were drawn from that table, and D and trimming were deduced from the DNA. For this sample, the table gives fewer than 150,000 clones. Clones ranked in the top ten supply about 2.5% of the sample.

The cohort consisted of 600 to 700 healthy bone marrow donors. At the time of sampling, all cohort members were nominally healthy, though unrecorded immune exposures were likely present. The donor tested CMV seronegative, placing the donor among the approximately 360 seronegative members of the cohort. Each donor provided a peripheral blood sample, and peripheral blood mononuclear cells were used for TCR beta sequencing. The Qiagen DNeasy Blood Extraction Kit was used to extract genomic DNA from the blood cell samples. The CDR3 numbers 15 residues from cysteine through phenylalanine. The retained sequence is limited to the CDR3, 45 bases, with the frame set at the first base. As encoded in the germline V gene (reference sequence), CDR1 is LNHDA while CDR2 is SQIVND. V is pruned by 7 bases and J by 5 bases, leaving 4 bases of the junction without a gene match.

Sample: PBMCs. The sequence links TRBV19 to TRBJ2-1; TRBD2 aligns with 14 central bases. This sequence originates from a middle-aged man in good health and CMV-seronegative. The nucleotide sequence is TGTGCCAGTACCGGACTAGCGGGGGGTCACAATGAGCAGTTCTTC. Its product reads: CASTGLAGGHNEQFF.